This T cell receptor beta chain was sequenced in a study of regulatory T cells in long-lasting Graves disease. Background on the study: Those Graves' patients who were newly diagnosed had been on antithyroid drugs under 3 months.

Sequencing libraries for TCR beta were prepared with iRepertoire HTBI primers and Arm-PCR of CDR3 regions. TCRdb ran MiXCR on the multiplex PCR reads and lists one entry per CDR3 protein. The sample contains approximately 540,000 distinct CDR3 sequences, around 12% of which appear only once. At least ten counts were recorded for this clonotype. Time point of the sample: newly diagnosed GD, antithyroid drugs for less than 3 months. The authors made the TCR library using RNA they extracted from PBMCs. The CDR3 is made up of 14 amino acids. Germline CDR1 reads KGHDR; CDR2 reads SFDVKD. V shed 7 bases and J 7 bases; nucleotides not matched to a gene: 7. These sequences were also reported in another study, on T cells in Graves' hyperthyroidism and ophthalmopathy. That source reports: HTBI primers drove first-round RT-PCR of the TCR CDR3.

The clonotype originates from a woman aged 25 to 45 with Graves disease. The sample consisted of peripheral blood mononuclear cells (PBMCs), taken at new diagnosis, from a patient treated with antithyroid drugs. The gene calls are TRBV24-1 and TRBJ2-2; 8 bases are shared with TRBD1. CDR3 region: CATSTDRAIGELFF. The CDR3 region has the DNA TGTGCCACCAGCACGGACAGGGCGATCGGGGAGCTGTTTTTT.